This entry lists 30 T cell receptor beta chains sequenced from one sample in a study of T cells in Graves' hyperthyroidism and ophthalmopathy. Amplification of TCR beta CDR3 regions was performed using RNA transcripts as template. A first-round RT-PCR of the TCR CDR3 used the HTBI primer set. TCRdb passed the multiplex PCR reads through MiXCR, listing each CDR3 protein once. The table includes 600,000 or so distinct CDR3 sequences, about a sixth detected once. Sample: blood. The receptors originated from a woman aged 30 to 39 with Graves' hyperthyroidism.

This clonotype was seen many times. The gene calls are TRBV20-1 and TRBJ2-4; a possible D gene is TRBD1 (6 bases). Trimming shortened V by 5 bases and J by 6 bases, and 29 bases separated the two germline ends. The V gene's germline CDR1 is DFQATT and CDR2 SNEGSKA (reference sequence). The CDR3 sequence is 18 residues long. The CDR3 spells CSAPLRGIRGGLINIQYF. CDR3 sequence (DNA): TGCAGTGCTCCTCTTAGGGGAATCAGGGGCGGACTCATAAACATTCAGTACTTC.

In its sample, this clonotype was seen a few times. The chain is built from TRBV7-9 and TRBJ2-4; perhaps TRBD2 as D (6 bases). CDR1 is SEHNR and CDR2 is FQNEAQ in the germline V gene (reference sequence). This CDR3 spans 13 amino acids. Trimming left V 7 bases short and J 10 bases short, with 17 bases between. The CDR3 loop reads CASTPSGVGIQYF. The CDR3, as DNA: TGTGCCAGCACCCCATCGGGGGTAGGAATTCAGTACTTC.

The chain combines TRBV10-3 with TRBJ2-1; maybe TRBD1 (5 bases). The J call may not be correct, given that the DNA end is closer to TRBJ2-7. The V gene's germline CDR1 is ENHRY and CDR2 SYGVKD. The CDR3 totals 16 residues. CDR3 DNA sequence: TGTGCCATCAGTGTCCTCGGACAAGGGTTATACAATGAGCAGTACTTC. Translating gives CAISVLGQGLYNEQYF.

This sequence joins TRBV12-3 or TRBV12-4 and TRBJ2-2; D is perhaps TRBD1 or TRBD2 (5 bases each). CDR3 length: 15 residues. V was trimmed by 6 bases and J by 0 bases, leaving 11 bases between them. The CDR3 protein is CASRAGTTNTGELFF. The DNA of the CDR3 is TGTGCCAGCAGGGCCGGGACCACGAACACCGGGGAGCTGTTTTTT.

This clonotype was observed a handful of times. The chain is built from TRBV27 and TRBJ1-1, with a weak D call TRBD1 (5 bases). The V gene's germline CDR1 is MNHEY and CDR2 SMNVEV (reference sequence). V was trimmed by 5 bases and J by 4 bases, leaving 20 bases between them. This CDR3 has 16 residues. CDR3 amino acids: CASSRGGGLSGTEAFF. The CDR3 coding sequence is TGTGCCAGCAGTCGGGGGGGGGGTCTCAGTGGCACTGAAGCTTTCTTT.

This clonotype was seen more than once but under ten times. This rearrangement joins TRBV6-1 to TRBJ2-7; D is possibly TRBD2 (5 bases). Germline CDR1 MNHNS, CDR2 SASEGT. This CDR3 region has 14 residues. The ends were cut back, 8 bases at V and 5 bases at J, with 19 bases in the middle. The CDR3 loop is CASSDSFRGNEQYF. DNA for the CDR3: TGTGCCAGCTCAGACTCCTTTCGGGGAAACGAGCAGTACTTC.

This clonotype showed up many times. The genes are TRBV28 and TRBJ2-7; 8 bases line up with TRBD2. Germline assignment: CDR1 MDHEN and CDR2 SYDVKM. The CDR3 covers 14 residues. The V segment lost 5 bases and the J segment 5 bases; nucleotides outside the gene matches: 8. The CDR3 sequence is CASSTLGRAHEQYF. In nucleotides, the CDR3 is TGTGCCAGCAGTACACTCGGGAGGGCCCACGAGCAGTACTTC.

The CDR3 loop reads CASSAPYSNQPQHF. CDR3 DNA: TGTGCCAGCAGTGCCCCTTATAGCAATCAGCCCCAGCATTTT. The chain recombines TRBV25-1 with TRBJ1-5, with D unresolved. The V end was cut by 4 bases, the J end by 0 bases, with 7 bases between. Per the germline V gene, CDR1 is MGHDK and CDR2 is SYGVNS. CDR3 length equals 14 residues.

This clonotype was found many times. The genes are TRBV5-1 and TRBJ1-1; D possibly corresponds to TRBD1 (6 bases). V was shortened by 0 bases and J by 6 bases, with 9 bases between the two germline ends. The CDR3 totals 13 residues. Germline assignment: CDR1 SGHRS and CDR2 YFSETQ. CDR3 in amino acids: CASSLEQGSEAFF. The CDR3 nucleotides read TGCGCCAGCAGCTTGGAGCAGGGGTCTGAAGCTTTCTTT.

In its sample, this clonotype was seen many times. The chain couples TRBV19 to TRBJ2-3; 14 positions agree with TRBD2. Germline loops: CDR1 LNHDA, CDR2 SQIVND (reference sequence). The CDR3 contains 16 residues. V lost 5 bases, J lost 3 bases, and 4 bases stayed unmatched. The CDR3 coding sequence is TGTGCCAGTAGTGCGGGACTAGCGGGAGCAACAGATACGCAGTATTTT. This translates into CASSAGLAGATDTQYF.

This clonotype occurred many times. The rearrangement links TRBV3-1 to TRBJ1-1; 7 bases are a match to TRBD1. Germline V gene lookup returns CDR1 LGHDT and CDR2 YNNKEL (reference sequence). V shed 2 bases and J 6 bases; nucleotides not matched to a gene: 21. This CDR3 spans 19 amino acids. The CDR3 coding sequence is TGTGCCAGCAGCCAAATAAAAGGCCTCCGGGACAGTACGATCCCTGAAGCTTTCTTT. This sequence encodes CASSQIKGLRDSTIPEAFF.

This clonotype was seen repeatedly, ten times or more. The chain recombines TRBV28 with TRBJ1-1; D not certain. The germline gives CDR1 MDHEN, CDR2 SYDVKM. The CDR3 extends over 12 amino acids. V lost 3 bases, J lost 7 bases, and 9 bases lay in between. CDR3 nucleotide sequence: TGTGCCAGCAGTTTTGGACGGGGTGAAGCTTTCTTT. This codes for CASSFGRGEAFF.

The rearrangement links TRBV18 to TRBJ2-5; either TRBD1 or TRBD2 may supply D (5 bases each). Trimming took 7 bases from V and 2 from J, leaving 14 bases between them. CDR1 and CDR2 from the germline V gene are KGHSH and LQKENI. The CDR3 length is 14 residues. The CDR3: CASWTGTAQETQYF. DNA for the CDR3: TGTGCCAGCTGGACCGGGACGGCTCAAGAGACCCAGTACTTC.

The chain uses TRBV13 and TRBJ2-7, with D possibly being TRBD2 (6 bases). This CDR3 contains 17 residues. CDR1 and CDR2 from the germline V gene are PRHDT and FYEKMQ (reference sequence). The germline V and J ends were trimmed by 0 bases and 9 bases, with 24 bases remaining between them. CDR3 in amino acids: CASSLGRGGSGSRGQYF. The CDR3 DNA is TGTGCCAGCAGCTTAGGCCGTGGGGGTAGCGGTAGCCGTGGGCAGTACTTC.

This clonotype was observed a handful of times. The chain couples TRBV24-1 to TRBJ1-4, with D perhaps TRBD1 (5 bases). The CDR3 covers 14 residues. CDR1 and CDR2 (germline): KGHDR, SFDVKD. V lost 4 bases, J lost 7 bases, and 12 bases lay in between. In DNA form, the CDR3 reads TGTGCCACCAGTGAGACAGCAATACCTGAAAAACTGTTTTTT. Its translation: CATSETAIPEKLFF.

In its sample, this clonotype was seen a few times. The V gene is TRBV19, the J gene TRBJ1-5; unclear D gene. Germline V gene sequence: CDR1 LNHDA, CDR2 SQIVND (reference sequence). There are 16 residues in the CDR3. V was trimmed by 4 bases and J by 4 bases, leaving 17 bases between them. In DNA form, the CDR3 reads TGTGCCAGTAGTACCCGGGAAGGCCCTAGGAATCAGCCCCAGCATTTT. Protein product: CASSTREGPRNQPQHF. Full variable domain (remainder filled in from reference TRBV19 and TRBJ1-5): DGGITQSPKYLFRKEGQNVTLSCEQNLNHDAMYWYRQDPGQGLRLIYYSQIVNDFQKGDIAEGYSVSREKKESFPLTVTSAQKNPTAFYLCASSTREGPRNQPQHFGDGTRLSIL.

This chain links TRBV19 with TRBJ2-2, with TRBD2 matching over 10 bases. J lost 5 bases, V lost 1 base, and 13 bases had no gene match. In germline, CDR1 is LNHDA, CDR2 SQIVND (reference sequence). The CDR3 covers 19 residues. The CDR3 coding sequence is TGTGCCAGTAGTATAGGCCGCACTAGCGGGACGAGACTAACCGGGGAGCTGTTTTTT. Residues: CASSIGRTSGTRLTGELFF.

For this clonotype: This sequence may be a read error, since a much larger clone differs from it by one base. Since the CDR3 does not end with the conserved phenylalanine or tryptophan, this likely comes from a read error. The V and J genes are TRBV28 and TRBJ1-5; TRBD1 matches at 7 bases. Germline CDR1 MDHEN, CDR2 SYDVKM. The V gene end was trimmed by 5 bases and the J gene end by 4 bases; junction bases not matched to a gene: 8. This CDR3 contains 15 residues. This CDR3 reads CASSERGQRNQPQHL. In DNA, the CDR3 is TGTGCCAGCAGTGAGCGGGGACAGCGAAATCAGCCCCAGCATCTT.

The rearrangement uses TRBV7-8 and TRBJ1-2; D is ambiguous. Germline CDR1 and CDR2: SGHVS and FQNEAQ. The CDR3 loop spans 15 amino acids. V shed 5 bases and J shed 3 bases, with 16 bases lying between them. CDR3 region: CASSPTGSLDYGYTF. In DNA, the CDR3 is TGTGCCAGCAGCCCAACCGGTTCCCTGGACTATGGCTACACCTTC.

This clonotype was seen many times. The V call is TRBV19, the J call TRBJ2-3; tentative D call: TRBD2 (6 bases). V dropped 5 bases and J dropped 2 bases, with 14 bases sitting between them. There are 15 residues in the CDR3. Germline V CDR1 and CDR2: LNHDA, SQIVND (reference sequence). The CDR3 sequence: CASSWDGRPTDTQYF. In DNA form, the CDR3 reads TGTGCCAGTAGTTGGGACGGGAGACCCACAGATACGCAGTATTTT.

This clonotype was recorded a few times. This chain links TRBV12-3 or TRBV12-4 with TRBJ2-1; tentatively, D is TRBD1 (6 bases). There are 15 residues in the CDR3. Trimming pared 1 base from V and 4 bases from J, leaving 11 bases between. The CDR3 nucleotides read TGTGCCAGCAGTTTAGATGGGGGCACTTACAATGAGCAGTTCTTC. This translates into CASSLDGGTYNEQFF.

The table lists this clonotype with many counts. The chain carries TRBV20-1 and TRBJ2-5; the D gene could be TRBD1 or TRBD2 (6 bases each). The CDR3 length is 13 residues. The germline V and J ends were trimmed by 4 bases and 5 bases, with 14 bases remaining between them. CDR1 is DFQATT and CDR2 is SNEGSKA in the germline V gene (reference sequence). This chain's CDR3 is CSAKKPGAETQYF. The CDR3 DNA follows: TGCAGTGCTAAAAAGCCGGGGGCGGAGACCCAGTACTTC.

This clonotype has at least ten counts. The genes are TRBV30 and TRBJ2-1, with unresolved D. There are 13 residues in the CDR3. The germline gives CDR1 GTSNPN, CDR2 SVGIG (reference sequence). Trimming took 3 bases from V and 1 from J, leaving 7 bases between them. The CDR3 nucleotides are TGTGCCTGGAGAGGGAATTCCTACAATGAGCAGTTCTTC. This encodes CAWRGNSYNEQFF.

This clonotype was seen ten or more times. The gene calls are TRBV5-1 and TRBJ2-1; no reliable D call. The CDR3 extends over 14 amino acids. V lost 5 bases to trimming and J lost 8 bases, with 17 bases between them. CDR1 and CDR2 (germline): SGHRS, YFSETQ. This CDR3 reads CASREGGGVDEQFF. In DNA, the CDR3 is TGCGCCAGCAGGGAAGGCGGTGGGGTGGATGAGCAGTTCTTC.

This clonotype was seen many times. The rearrangement links TRBV28 to TRBJ1-2, with 7 nucleotides matching TRBD1. The CDR3 extends over 14 amino acids. Germline lookup yields CDR1 MDHEN and CDR2 SYDVKM. V lost 7 bases to trimming and J lost 4 bases; unmatched junction nucleotides: 9. CDR3 sequence: CASIRSQGIYGYTF. CDR3 in DNA: TGTGCCAGCATCAGATCACAGGGGATCTATGGCTACACCTTC.

As concerns this clonotype: Germline is not matched at one junction end, which may reflect a read error. The chain employs TRBV11-2 and TRBJ2-3; unclear D gene. CDR1 and CDR2 from the germline V gene are SGHAT and FQNNGV. The CDR3 extends over 14 amino acids. CDR3 bases: TGTGTCAGCAGCCCAACAAGGTCTCTGGATACGCAGTATTTT. This encodes CVSSPTRSLDTQYF.

The rearrangement uses TRBV27 and TRBJ2-7; TRBD2 agrees at 7 bases. The CDR3 is made up of 14 amino acids. The junction had 5 bases not matched to a gene; V was cut back by 6 bases and J by 0 bases. Per germline, CDR1 MNHEY and CDR2 SMNVEV (reference sequence). CDR3 region: CASSPSGPSYEQYF. The CDR3 nucleotides are TGTGCCAGCAGCCCTAGCGGACCCTCCTACGAGCAGTACTTC.

This clonotype was counted at least ten times. The J gene is TRBJ1-2, the V gene TRBV6-1; TRBD1 agrees at 9 bases. V gave up 4 bases and J gave up 7 bases; unmatched junction bases: 10. CDR3 length: 15 amino acids. Looked up from germline, CDR1 is MNHNS and CDR2 is SASEGT. CDR3 region: CASSGRSTGGLGYTF. The CDR3 DNA follows: TGTGCCAGCAGTGGCCGATCTACAGGGGGCCTTGGCTACACCTTC.

This clonotype turned up a few times. The V gene is TRBV11-2, the J gene TRBJ2-2; 8 positions agree with TRBD2. Trimming removed 3 bases from V and 4 bases from J; junction bases left unmatched: 4. Germline CDR1 and CDR2: SGHAT and FQNNGV. The CDR3 has 15 amino acids. The CDR3 here is CASSFTSGGTGELFF. Written as DNA, the CDR3 is TGTGCCAGCAGCTTTACCAGCGGGGGCACCGGGGAGCTGTTTTTT.

Many counts were recorded for this clonotype. V is TRBV2 and J is TRBJ1-6; D is perhaps TRBD1 (6 bases). CDR3 length: 14 residues. Germline-derived CDR1 and CDR2 are SNHLY and FYNNEI. V was shortened by 3 bases and J by 6 bases, with 9 bases between the two germline ends. CDR3 sequence: CASSDRGGNSPLHF. CDR3 DNA: TGTGCCAGCAGTGATAGAGGGGGTAATTCACCCCTCCACTTT. Supplemented by reference TRBV2 and TRBJ1-6, the full variable domain reads EPEVTQTPSHQVTQMGQEVILRCVPISNHLYFYWYRQILGQKVEFLVSFYNNEISEKSEIFDDQFSVERPDGSNFTLKIRSTKLEDSAMYFCASSDRGGNSPLHFGNGTRLTVT.